Listed here are 18 T cell receptor beta chains from one sample, sequenced in a study of cytomegalovirus exposure and HLA in healthy donors. Primers included in the PCR were 60 Vbeta and 13 Jbeta primers. TCRdb's table, derived via immunoSEQ multiplex PCR, lists solely in-frame clones and lacks some. The profile covers 85,000 to 130,000 clones, with 84% appearing a single time and roughly 1.2% taken by the ten largest. What was sequenced was PBMCs. These receptors came from a woman aged 18-30 years in good health and CMV-seronegative.

The genes are TRBV5-4 and TRBJ1-4; D perhaps matches TRBD1 (5 bases). V lost 0 bases and J lost 6, with 12 bases in between. The CDR3 sequence is 15 residues long. CDR1 is SGHNT and CDR2 is YYREEE in the germline V gene (reference sequence). CDR3 DNA: TGTGCCAGCAGCTTGGGGGGGGGTATGGATGAAAAACTGTTTTTT. Its protein product is CASSLGGGMDEKLFF.

The genes are TRBV11-2 and TRBJ2-3; D not resolved. The germline V gene has CDR1 SGHAT and CDR2 FQNNGV. The CDR3 contains 14 residues. The V gene lost 2 bases and the J gene lost 5 bases, with 11 bases spanning the gap. The CDR3 here is CASSLKAFRDTQYF. CDR3 DNA: TGTGCCAGCAGCTTAAAAGCCTTTAGAGATACGCAGTATTTT.

This clone was recorded only once. The rearrangement uses TRBV6-6 and TRBJ2-5; D is possibly TRBD2 (5 bases). The CDR3 has 14 amino acids. Germline CDR1 is MNHNY and CDR2 is SVGAGI (reference sequence). The V and J ends lost 6 bases and 4 bases respectively, with 15 bases between them. The CDR3 region is CASRPRENLETQYF. The DNA of the CDR3 is TGTGCCAGCAGACCCCGGGAAAACTTAGAGACCCAGTACTTC.

The chain uses TRBV30 and TRBJ2-1, with TRBD1 identical over 7 bases. After removal of 2 bases from V and 2 bases from J, the junction contained 3 bases not matched to a gene. Germline V gene data show CDR1 as GTSNPN and CDR2 as SVGIG (reference sequence). The CDR3 is 14 residues long. CDR3 coding DNA: TGTGCCTGGAGTCTTGGGACAGCCTACAATGAGCAGTTCTTC. It encodes CAWSLGTAYNEQFF.

This clone was counted a single time. The chain combines TRBV7-3 with TRBJ2-1, with D uncertain. Germline V gene data show CDR1 as SGHTA and CDR2 as FQGTGA. The CDR3 has 16 amino acids. The V gene lost 4 bases and the J gene lost 0 bases, with 13 bases spanning the gap. CDR3 protein: CASSSQEKSSYNEQFF. CDR3 nucleotides: TGTGCCAGCAGCTCCCAAGAAAAGAGCTCCTACAATGAGCAGTTCTTC.

This clone came up once. The chain is built from TRBV10-2 and TRBJ2-1, with 13 bases aligning to TRBD2. The length of the CDR3 is 17 residues. Unmatched junction bases numbered 6, after V lost 7 bases and J lost 0 bases. In germline, CDR1 is WSHSY, CDR2 SAAADI. CDR3 DNA sequence: TGCGCCAGCAAACAAACTAGCGGGGGGGACTCCTACAATGAGCAGTTCTTC. Its translation: CASKQTSGGDSYNEQFF.

Of note for this clone: At one end, the junction sequence differs from germline, possibly due to a read error. The rearrangement joins TRBV30 to TRBJ1-6, with TRBD1 matching over 9 bases. The V gene's germline CDR1 is GTSNPN and CDR2 SVGIG (reference sequence). CDR3 size: 14 residues. For the CDR3, the DNA is TGTGCCTGGAGTCCGGACAGGGGTGCTTCAGCCCTCCACTTT. Translating it yields CAWSPDRGASALHF.

Worth noting for this clone: The conserved final phenylalanine or tryptophan is absent from the CDR3, which likely points to a read error. The rearrangement uses TRBV6-1 and TRBJ2-7, with 7 nucleotides matching TRBD2. The germline CDR1 and CDR2 sequences are MNHNS and SASEGT. The CDR3 is made up of 12 amino acids. J was trimmed by 2 bases and V by 7 bases; bases with no gene match: 2. The CDR3 protein is CASKTSTYEQYL. The CDR3 DNA reads TGTGCCAGCAAGACTAGCACCTACGAGCAGTACCTC.

V is TRBV27 and J is TRBJ2-5, with D possibly matching TRBD2 (6 bases). The V and J ends lost 2 bases and 5 bases respectively, with 15 bases between them. The CDR3 is 15 residues long. Per germline, CDR1 MNHEY and CDR2 SMNVEV (reference sequence). The CDR3 nucleotides read TGTGCCAGCAGTTTAATGGATGGACGGGGGGAGACCCAGTACTTC. Amino acid sequence: CASSLMDGRGETQYF.

The rearrangement uses TRBV5-1 and TRBJ2-3, with D possibly being TRBD1 (5 bases). The CDR3 is 14 amino acids. V lost 4 bases and J 1 base, leaving 10 bases between the germline ends. Per the germline V gene, CDR1 is SGHRS and CDR2 is YFSETQ. The CDR3 DNA reads as TGCGCCAGCAGCCCAACGACAGGCACAGATACGCAGTATTTT. This encodes CASSPTTGTDTQYF.

The V and J genes are TRBV7-2 and TRBJ1-3; D unresolved. The V gene's germline CDR1 is SGHTA and CDR2 FQGNSA. The germline V and J ends were trimmed by 0 bases and 2 bases, with 8 bases remaining between them. The CDR3 has 15 residues. The CDR3 sequence: CASSLAHRTGNTIYF. DNA for the CDR3: TGTGCCAGCAGCTTAGCTCATAGAACTGGAAACACCATATATTTT. Drawing the rest from reference TRBV7-2 and TRBJ1-3, the complete variable domain is GAGVSQSPSNKVTEKGKDVELRCDPISGHTALYWYRQSLGQGLEFLIYFQGNSAPDKSGLPSDRFSAERTGGSVSTLTIQRTQQEDSAVYLCASSLAHRTGNTIYFGEGSWLTVV.

This clone was counted a few times. V gene TRBV25-1 combines with J gene TRBJ1-2; 7 bases align to TRBD1. With 4 bases clipped from V and 8 bases from J, the junction kept 4 bases outside the gene matches. Germline V gives CDR1 MGHDK, CDR2 SYGVNS. The CDR3 extends over 12 amino acids. This CDR3 is CASSVTGKGYTF. In DNA form, the CDR3 reads TGTGCCAGCAGTGTGACAGGGAAGGGCTACACCTTC.

For this clone: At one boundary the junction diverges from the germline segment, which might be a read error. This chain uses TRBV7-9 with TRBJ1-2, with 8 bases aligning to TRBD1. The CDR3 extends over 14 amino acids. The germline gives CDR1 SEHNR, CDR2 FQNEAQ (reference sequence). DNA for the CDR3: TGTGCCAGCAGTTTAGACAGGGGAGTTGAAGGCTACACCTTC. Translation: CASSLDRGVEGYTF.

V and J are TRBV5-4 and TRBJ2-7; 7 nucleotides match TRBD1. In germline, CDR1 is SGHNT, CDR2 YYREEE (reference sequence). V dropped 3 bases and J dropped 9; count of bases not matched to a gene: 12. This CDR3 comprises 14 residues. CDR3 DNA sequence: TGTGCCAGCAGCTCAGGGGGACGGAGGTATGGGCAGTACTTC. This translates into CASSSGGRRYGQYF. The whole variable domain, filled in from reference TRBV5-4 and TRBJ2-7, reads ETGVTQSPTHLIKTRGQQVTLRCSSQSGHNTVSWYQQALGQGPQFIFQYYREEENGRGNFPPRFSGLQFPNYSSELNVNALELDDSALYLCASSSGGRRYGQYFGPGTRLTVT.

The J gene is TRBJ1-1, the V gene TRBV30, with TRBD1 matching over 7 bases. V dropped 3 bases and J dropped 2; count of bases not matched to a gene: 6. Germline V CDR1 and CDR2: GTSNPN, SVGIG (reference sequence). The CDR3 has 14 amino acids. DNA for the CDR3: TGTGCCTGGAGATCCGGGACAGCTAACACTGAAGCTTTCTTT. Protein product: CAWRSGTANTEAFF. The full variable domain, its missing parts supplied by reference TRBV30 and TRBJ1-1, is SQTIHQWPATLVQPVGSPLSLECTVEGTSNPNLYWYRQAAGRGLQLLFYSVGIGQISSEVPQNLSASRPQDRQFILSSKKLLLSDSGFYLCAWRSGTANTEAFFGQGTRLTVV.

The chain is built from TRBV6-6 and TRBJ1-2, with D perhaps TRBD1 (5 bases). The V end lost 2 bases, the J end lost 0 bases, and 10 bases lay between the germline ends. Per germline, CDR1 MNHNY and CDR2 SVGAGI (reference sequence). CDR3 size: 15 residues. The chain's CDR3 is CASSYRQGTNYGYTF. The CDR3 nucleotides read TGTGCCAGCAGTTACAGGCAGGGCACTAACTATGGCTACACCTTC.

V and J are TRBV27 and TRBJ2-7; 12 bases fit TRBD2. Germline V gene data show CDR1 as MNHEY and CDR2 as SMNVEV (reference sequence). The CDR3 has 14 amino acids. Trimming removed 6 bases from V and 2 bases from J; junction bases left unmatched: 2. CDR3 amino acids: CASSRLAGAYEQYF. The DNA of the CDR3 is TGTGCCAGCAGCAGACTAGCGGGAGCCTACGAGCAGTACTTC.

Only a few counts were recorded for this clone. V gene TRBV19 combines with J gene TRBJ2-2; 9 positions agree with TRBD2. The length of the CDR3 is 21 residues. Per germline, CDR1 LNHDA and CDR2 SQIVND (reference sequence). V was pared by 4 bases and J by 6 bases, with 24 bases of the junction left unmatched. For the CDR3, the DNA is TGTGCCAGTAGTAAGCTCCCTACGCGCCTGGCGGGAGGGCCCTTGGCCGGGGAGCTGTTTTTT. This encodes CASSKLPTRLAGGPLAGELFF.